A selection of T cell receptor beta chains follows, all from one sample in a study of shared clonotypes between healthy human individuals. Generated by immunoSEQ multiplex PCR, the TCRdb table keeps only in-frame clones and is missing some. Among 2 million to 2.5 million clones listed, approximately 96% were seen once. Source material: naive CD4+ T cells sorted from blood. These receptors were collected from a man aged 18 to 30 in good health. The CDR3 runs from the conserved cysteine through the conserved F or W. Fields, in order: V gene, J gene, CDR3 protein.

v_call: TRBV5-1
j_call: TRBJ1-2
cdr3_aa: CASSLAGPTPDYGYTF

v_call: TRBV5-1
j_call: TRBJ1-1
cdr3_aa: CASTHSGQGNTEAFF

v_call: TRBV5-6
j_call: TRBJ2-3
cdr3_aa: CASSGRTGGRTDTQYF

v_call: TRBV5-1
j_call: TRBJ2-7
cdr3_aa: CASSPRTGTYEQYF

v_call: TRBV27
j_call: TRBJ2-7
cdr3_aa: CASRPQGWPYEQYF

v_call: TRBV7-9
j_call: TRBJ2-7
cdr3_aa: CASSRFSSSSYEQYF

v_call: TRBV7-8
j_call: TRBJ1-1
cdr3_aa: CASSLVSFGTNTEAFF

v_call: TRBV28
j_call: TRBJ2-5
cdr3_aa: CASSLIKGLPQYF

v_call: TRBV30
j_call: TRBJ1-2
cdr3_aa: CAWRPAGFYGYTF

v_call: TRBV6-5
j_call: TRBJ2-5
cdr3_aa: CASSNLAGGLETQYF

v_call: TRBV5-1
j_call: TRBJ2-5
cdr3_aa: CASSWGGTTSGQETQYF

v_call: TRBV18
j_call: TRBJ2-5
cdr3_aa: CASSPPRPETQYF

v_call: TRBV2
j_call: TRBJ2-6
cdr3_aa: CASSATSPRSPGANVLTF

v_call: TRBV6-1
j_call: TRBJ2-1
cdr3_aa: CASGLRGTGGNEQFF

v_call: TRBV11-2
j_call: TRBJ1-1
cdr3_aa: CASSLGAGLLNTEAFF

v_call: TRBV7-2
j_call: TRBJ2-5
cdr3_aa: CASSLMAGRQETQYF

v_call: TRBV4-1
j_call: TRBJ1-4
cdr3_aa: CASSPRAGGREKLFF

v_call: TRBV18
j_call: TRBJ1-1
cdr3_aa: CASSPGHFLNTEAFF

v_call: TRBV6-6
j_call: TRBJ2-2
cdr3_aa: CASSKDRFTGELFF

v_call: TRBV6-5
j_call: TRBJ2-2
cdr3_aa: CASRQQGNGELFF

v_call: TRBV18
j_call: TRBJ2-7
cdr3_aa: CASSPPYASGSVIAYEQYF

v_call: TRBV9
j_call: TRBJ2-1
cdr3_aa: CASSVGAGGPLIRNEQFF

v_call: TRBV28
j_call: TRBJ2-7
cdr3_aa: CASSSGTDFSYEQYF

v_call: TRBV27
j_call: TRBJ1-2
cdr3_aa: CASSPGTGGNYGYTF

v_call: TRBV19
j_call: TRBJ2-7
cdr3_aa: CASTPPGQSRQYF

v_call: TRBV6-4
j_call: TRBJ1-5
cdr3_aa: CASRGQTESNQPQHF

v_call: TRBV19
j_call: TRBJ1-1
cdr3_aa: CASSYRVGNTEAFF

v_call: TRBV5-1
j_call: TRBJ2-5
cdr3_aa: CASSPRAVGAGETQYF

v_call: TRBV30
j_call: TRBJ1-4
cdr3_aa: CAWSYGSGVSEKLFF

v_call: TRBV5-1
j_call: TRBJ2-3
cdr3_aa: CASRKRTGDNTDTQYF

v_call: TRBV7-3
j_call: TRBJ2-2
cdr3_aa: CASSLGAGELFF

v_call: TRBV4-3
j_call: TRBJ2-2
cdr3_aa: CASSPSLAGLGELFF

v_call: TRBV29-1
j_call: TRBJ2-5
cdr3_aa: CSVDQRQETQYF

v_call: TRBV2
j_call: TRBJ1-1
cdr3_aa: CASTLAREDTEAFF

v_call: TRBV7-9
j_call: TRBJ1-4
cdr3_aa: CASSLATGQGEKLFF

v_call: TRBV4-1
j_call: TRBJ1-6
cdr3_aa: CASSQDPADNSPLHF

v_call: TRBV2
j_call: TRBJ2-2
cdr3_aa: CASSEQGNTGELFF

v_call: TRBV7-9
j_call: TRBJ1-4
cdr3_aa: CASSLGGQGGEKLFF

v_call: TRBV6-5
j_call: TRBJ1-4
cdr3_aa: CATFGGKGEKLFF

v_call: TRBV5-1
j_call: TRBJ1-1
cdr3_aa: CASSSGTGGGGTEAFF

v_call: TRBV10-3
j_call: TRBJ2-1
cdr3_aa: CAISGVRLAGANEQFF

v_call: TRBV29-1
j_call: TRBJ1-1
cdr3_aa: CSVEGGGRGTAFF

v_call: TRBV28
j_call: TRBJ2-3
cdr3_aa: CASSGGTARAQYF

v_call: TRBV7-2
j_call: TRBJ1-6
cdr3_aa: CASSLVDRDNSPLHF

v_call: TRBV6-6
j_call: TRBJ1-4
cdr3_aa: CASSPLGEKLFF

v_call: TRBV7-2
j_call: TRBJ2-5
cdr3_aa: CASSVEGRETQYF

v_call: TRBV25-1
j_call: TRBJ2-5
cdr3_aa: CASSPNAGVGGETQYF

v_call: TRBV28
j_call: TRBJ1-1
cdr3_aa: CASSPQLGQGKTEAFF

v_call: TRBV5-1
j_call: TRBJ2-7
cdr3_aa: CASSGPGTGSSEQYF